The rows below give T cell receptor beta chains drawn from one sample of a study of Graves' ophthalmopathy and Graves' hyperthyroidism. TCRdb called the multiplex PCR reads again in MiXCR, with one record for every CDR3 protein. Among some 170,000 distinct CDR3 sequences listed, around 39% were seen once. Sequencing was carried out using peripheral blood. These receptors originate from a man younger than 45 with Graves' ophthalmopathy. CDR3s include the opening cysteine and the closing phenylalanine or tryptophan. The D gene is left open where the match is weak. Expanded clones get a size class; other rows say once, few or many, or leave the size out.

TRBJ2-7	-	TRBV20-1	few	CSARGRSSLDEQYF	TGCAGTGCTAGAGGACGGTCTAGTCTAGACGAGCAGTACTTC
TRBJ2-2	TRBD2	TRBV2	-	CASSEARLAGVTGELFF	TGTGCCAGCAGTGAAGCGCGATTAGCGGGGGTCACCGGGGAGCTGTTTTTT
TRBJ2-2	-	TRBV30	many	CAWDDPGEHTGELFF	TGTGCCTGGGATGACCCAGGGGAGCACACCGGGGAGCTGTTTTTT
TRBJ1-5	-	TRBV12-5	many	CAGMFHQPQHF	TGTGCTGGCATGTTCCATCAGCCCCAGCATTTT
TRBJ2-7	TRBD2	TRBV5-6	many	CASSLDGGRKWQYF	TGTGCCAGCAGCTTGGATGGCGGGAGGAAATGGCAGTACTTC
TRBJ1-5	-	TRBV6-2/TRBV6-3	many	CASSSDGNNQPQHF	TGTGCCAGCAGTTCGGACGGAAACAATCAGCCCCAGCATTTT
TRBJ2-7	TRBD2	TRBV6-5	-	CASSYPGGSTYEQYF	TGTGCCAGCAGTTACCCCGGGGGGTCTACCTACGAGCAGTACTTC
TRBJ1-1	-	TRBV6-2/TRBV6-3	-	CASIGVHTEAFF	TGTGCCAGCATCGGGGTACACACTGAAGCTTTCTTT
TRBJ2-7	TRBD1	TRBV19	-	CASSTLYRQGEDYEQYF	TGTGCCAGTAGTACCTTATACAGACAGGGTGAAGACTACGAGCAGTACTTC
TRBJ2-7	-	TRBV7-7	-	CASSYHDDGEQYF	TGTGCTAGCAGCTATCACGACGATGGTGAGCAGTACTTC
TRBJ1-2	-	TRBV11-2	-	CASSLNPSGSGIGYTF	TGTGCCAGCAGCTTAAACCCCTCGGGCAGCGGTATCGGCTACACCTTC
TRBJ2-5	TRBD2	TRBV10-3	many	CAISESTTGRTSGKPPFPQETQYF	TGTGCCATCAGTGAGTCGACGACAGGGAGGACTAGCGGGAAACCACCATTTCCCCAAGAGACCCAGTACTTC
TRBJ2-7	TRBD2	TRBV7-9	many	CASSSPDWPAGAGLIEQYF	TGTGCCAGCAGCTCTCCTGACTGGCCAGCGGGAGCGGGACTTATCGAGCAGTACTTC
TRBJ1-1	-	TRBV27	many	CASSLSFQNTEAFF	TGTGCCAGCAGTTTAAGTTTCCAGAACACTGAAGCTTTCTTT
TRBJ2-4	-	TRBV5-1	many	CASSPGVGASIQYF	TGCGCCAGCAGCCCGGGTGTTGGGGCCAGCATTCAGTACTTC
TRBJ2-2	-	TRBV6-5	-	CASSYPLGGTNTGELFF	TGTGCCAGCAGTTACCCCTTAGGGGGTACGAACACCGGGGAGCTGTTTTTT
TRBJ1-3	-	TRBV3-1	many	CASSHGSGNTIYF	TGTGCCAGCAGCCACGGCTCTGGAAACACCATATATTTT
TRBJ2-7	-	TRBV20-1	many	CSARSPVGGEQYF	TGCAGTGCTAGGTCTCCCGTCGGGGGCGAGCAGTACTTC
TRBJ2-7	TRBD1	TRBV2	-	CASSPRQGNYEQYF	TGTGCCAGCAGTCCACGACAGGGAAACTACGAGCAGTACTTC
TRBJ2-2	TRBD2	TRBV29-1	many	CSVQAGVETGELFF	TGCAGCGTCCAAGCGGGAGTTGAAACCGGGGAGCTGTTTTTT
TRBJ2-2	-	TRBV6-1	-	CASSPPGTFTGELFF	TGTGCCAGCAGCCCCCCGGGTACCTTCACCGGGGAGCTGTTTTTT
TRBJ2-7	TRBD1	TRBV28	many	CASCTPGQALYEQYF	TGTGCCAGCTGTACTCCGGGACAGGCCCTGTACGAGCAGTACTTC
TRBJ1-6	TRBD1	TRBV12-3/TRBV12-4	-	CASRLGGTGHSPLHF	TGTGCCAGCAGACTTGGAGGGACAGGGCATTCACCCCTCCACTTT
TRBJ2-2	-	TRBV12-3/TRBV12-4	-	CASSLGSGLGTGELFF	TGTGCCAGCAGTTTAGGGTCGGGTTTGGGCACCGGGGAGCTGTTTTTT
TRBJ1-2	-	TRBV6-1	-	CASSEARTVQIYGYTF	TGTGCCAGCAGTGAAGCACGGACAGTCCAAATCTATGGCTACACCTTC
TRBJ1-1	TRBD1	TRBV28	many	CASSGDRIYTEAFF	TGTGCCAGCAGTGGGGACAGAATTTACACTGAAGCTTTCTTT
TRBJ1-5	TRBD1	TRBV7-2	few	CASSVGQGGNQPQHF	TGTGCCAGCAGCGTAGGACAGGGCGGCAATCAGCCCCAGCATTTT
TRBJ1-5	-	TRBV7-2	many	CASSLAPRGGSGNQPQHF	TGTGCCAGCAGCTTAGCCCCGAGGGGGGGGAGCGGCAATCAGCCCCAGCATTTT
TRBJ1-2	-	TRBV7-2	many	CASSLVGSRNYGYTF	TGTGCCAGCAGCTTAGTAGGCAGCCGAAACTATGGCTACACCTTC
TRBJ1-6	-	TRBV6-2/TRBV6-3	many	CASSAGTENSPLHF	TGTGCCAGCAGCGCCGGGACGGAGAATTCACCCCTCCACTTT
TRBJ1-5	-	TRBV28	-	CASSFSSRGESYPAGGQPQHF	TGTGCCAGCAGTTTTTCCTCTCGGGGGGAGTCTTATCCGGCGGGTGGTCAGCCCCAGCATTTT
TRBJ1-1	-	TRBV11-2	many	CASIYSRGTEAFF	TGTGCCAGCATTTATAGTCGTGGGACTGAAGCTTTCTTT
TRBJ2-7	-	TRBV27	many	CASSFLGGRRGPSYEQYF	TGTGCCAGCAGTTTTCTGGGGGGACGAAGGGGTCCGTCCTACGAGCAGTACTTC
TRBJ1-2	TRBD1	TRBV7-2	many	CASSFGQAANYGYTF	TGTGCCAGCAGCTTTGGACAGGCCGCTAACTATGGCTACACCTTC
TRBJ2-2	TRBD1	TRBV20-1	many	CSAIDRDAGELFF	TGCAGTGCAATAGACAGGGACGCCGGGGAGCTGTTTTTT
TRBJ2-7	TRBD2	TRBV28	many	CASSFGRAEEQYF	TGTGCCAGCAGTTTCGGGAGGGCCGAAGAGCAGTACTTC
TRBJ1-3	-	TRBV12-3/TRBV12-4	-	CASTYLYTIYF	TGTGCCAGCACCTACCTTTACACCATATATTTT
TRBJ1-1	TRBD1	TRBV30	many	CAWSKQGIVAFF	TGTGCCTGGAGTAAACAGGGGATCGTGGCTTTCTTT
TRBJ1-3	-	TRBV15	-	CATSRDRVFGNTIYF	TGTGCCACCAGCAGAGATCGCGTATTTGGAAACACCATATATTTT